This T cell receptor beta chain was obtained from a study of shared clonotypes between healthy human individuals. Healthy and HIV-negative, the adult donors had no recent acute infections or vaccinations. Only in-frame clones appear in the TCRdb table, and some are missing; sequencing was by immunoSEQ multiplex PCR. The repertoire holds around 510,000 clones, roughly 95% seen once, with around 0.067% in the top ten. CDR3 size: 15 residues. Germline V lookup: CDR1 WNHNN, CDR2 SYGVQD (reference sequence). V lost 6 bases and J lost 0; bases outside the gene matches: 5. The source material was naive CD4+ T cells sorted from blood. Subset in this sample: CD45RA+ positively selected. This sequence joins TRBV10-1 and TRBJ2-1; 7 nucleotides line up with TRBD2. The clonotype was recovered from a woman younger than 45 in good health. In nucleotides, the CDR3 is TGCGCCAGCAGCCAACTAGCGAACTCCTACAATGAGCAGTTCTTC. It specifies CASSQLANSYNEQFF.